The clone carrying this T cell receptor (beta chain) has only a few counts. CDR3 size: 14 residues. The data were taken from a study of blood T cell repertoires in COVID-19. Study background: The United States, Italy and Spain provided the acute and convalescent COVID-19 samples. In each case, the material was cDNA or gDNA derived from T cells, B-cell-depleted T cells, or PBMCs.

Study processing details: Reference gene primers were amplified, and this amplification served to estimate nucleated cell counts. Profiled with immunoSEQ multiplex PCR; TCRdb holds only in-frame clones, not every one. That table supplies the V and J calls and clone size; D and trimming were determined from the DNA. The sample holds about 87,000 clones, around nine tenths seen once. The V and J genes are TRBV21-1 and TRBJ1-2; the table gives TRBD1 as D, unverified against the DNA. TRBV21-1 is noted as a pseudogene. The TCR originated in an elderly man with acute or convalescent COVID-19. Input material: peripheral blood. CDR3 bases: TGTGCCAGCAGCAAACGACAGTTCGTATATGGCTACACCTTC. Its protein product is CASSKRQFVYGYTF.